This T cell receptor beta chain was sequenced during a study of PD-1 blockade in mismatch repair-deficient tumors. CDR3 length equals 15 residues. Germline values: CDR1 MNHEY, CDR2 SVGAGI. The V end lost 2 bases, the J end lost 3 bases, and 14 bases lay between the germline ends. Sequencing used immunoSEQ multiplex PCR; TCRdb keeps in-frame clones, though not all of them. The table records around 100,000 clones, 60% to 85% of them present only once. The rearrangement joins TRBV6-5 to TRBJ2-7, with no clear D. Sequencing was performed on peripheral blood, taken more than 58 weeks after starting pembrolizumab. This receptor was taken from an adult with mismatch repair-deficient cancer. Here the CDR3 reads CASSYRLDRLYEQYF. CDR3 nucleotides: TGTGCCAGCAGTTACCGACTTGACCGACTCTACGAGCAGTACTTC.